Described below is a single T cell receptor beta chain sequence and its context. Its antigen remains unknown. These data are taken from a study of radiotherapy plus CTLA-4 blockade in lung cancer. About the study: Disease control was achieved by about 34% of patients, and objective responses by about 17%.

Focal radiation plus CTLA-4 blockade with ipilimumab was administered to patients who had chemo-refractory metastatic non-small-cell lung cancer. Regarding the study as a whole: The best prediction of response reportedly came from early blood T cell clone dynamics, with interferon-beta. TCR clones originating in tumors grew in number in blood after radiotherapy plus ipilimumab.

Only in-frame clones appear in the TCRdb table, and some are missing; sequencing was by immunoSEQ multiplex PCR. The sample holds 11,000 to 15,000 clones; about 70% are singletons and the top ten take 46%. CDR3 length: 15 amino acids. The germline CDR1 and CDR2 sequences are SEHNR and FQNEAQ (reference sequence). V lost 4 bases, J lost 4 bases, and 4 bases stayed unmatched. This rearrangement joins TRBV7-9 to TRBJ1-1; 12 nucleotides align to TRBD1. The sequences come from peripheral blood, collected from a patient treated with radiotherapy plus ipilimumab. The receptor was derived from a human donor with non-small cell lung cancer whose response to radiotherapy plus ipilimumab could not be evaluated. CDR3 sequence: CASSWDRGLGTEAFF. CDR3 nucleotide sequence: TGTGCCAGCAGCTGGGACAGGGGGCTGGGCACTGAAGCTTTCTTT.